The T cell receptor beta chain under discussion was sequenced for a study of blood T cell repertoires in COVID-19. Study context: Acute and convalescent COVID-19 samples came from the United States, Italy and Spain. T cells, B-cell-depleted T cells, or PBMCs supplied cDNA or gDNA.

Trimming removed 5 bases at V and 7 bases at J, with 12 bases between. Germline CDR1 SGHTA, CDR2 FQGNSA. The CDR3 loop spans 14 amino acids. Assay: immunoSEQ multiplex PCR; the TCRdb copy retains only in-frame clones and omits some. The sample consists of about 250,000 clones, roughly 85% of them appearing once. The sample was peripheral blood. The sequence came from a man aged 18 to 29 with active or convalescent COVID-19. The rearrangement joins TRBV7-2 to TRBJ1-6; D ambiguous. CDR3 residues: CASSPLNRNSPLHF. As DNA, the CDR3 is TGTGCCAGCAGCCCCCTAAACCGAAATTCACCCCTCCACTTT.